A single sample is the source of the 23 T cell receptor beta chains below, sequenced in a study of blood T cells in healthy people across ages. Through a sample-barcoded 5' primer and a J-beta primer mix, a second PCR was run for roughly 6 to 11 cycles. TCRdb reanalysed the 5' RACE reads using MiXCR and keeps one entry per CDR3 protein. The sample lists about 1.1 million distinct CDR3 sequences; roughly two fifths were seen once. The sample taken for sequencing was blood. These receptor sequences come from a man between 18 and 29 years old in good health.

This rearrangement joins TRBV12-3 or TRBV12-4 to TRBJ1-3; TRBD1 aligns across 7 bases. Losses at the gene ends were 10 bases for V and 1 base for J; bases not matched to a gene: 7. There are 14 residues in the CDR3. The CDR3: CATDRDGSGNTIYF. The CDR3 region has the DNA TGTGCCACAGACAGGGATGGGTCTGGAAACACCATATATTTT.

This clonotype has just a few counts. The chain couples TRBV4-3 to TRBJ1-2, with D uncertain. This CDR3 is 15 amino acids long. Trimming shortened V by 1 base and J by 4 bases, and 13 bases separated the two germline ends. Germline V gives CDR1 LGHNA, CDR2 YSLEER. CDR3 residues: CASSQAGSWTYGYTF. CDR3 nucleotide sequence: TGCGCCAGCAGCCAAGCCGGGTCTTGGACCTATGGCTACACCTTC.

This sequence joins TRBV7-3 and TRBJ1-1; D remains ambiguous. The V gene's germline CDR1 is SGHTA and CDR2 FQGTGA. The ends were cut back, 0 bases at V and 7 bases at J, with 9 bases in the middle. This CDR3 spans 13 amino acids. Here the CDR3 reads CASSLTLGYEAFF. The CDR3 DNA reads TGTGCCAGCAGCTTAACGCTCGGGTATGAAGCTTTCTTT.

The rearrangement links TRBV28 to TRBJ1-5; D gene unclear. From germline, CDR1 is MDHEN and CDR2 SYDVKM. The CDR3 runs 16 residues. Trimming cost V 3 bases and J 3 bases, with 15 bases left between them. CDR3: CASSFSAHSDNQPQHF. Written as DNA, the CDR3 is TGTGCCAGCAGTTTCTCGGCTCACTCCGACAATCAGCCCCAGCATTTT. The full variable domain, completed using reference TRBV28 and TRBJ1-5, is DVKVTQSSRYLVKRTGEKVFLECVQDMDHENMFWYRQDPGLGLRLIYFSYDVKMKEKGDIPEGYSVSREKKERFSLILESASTNQTSMYLCASSFSAHSDNQPQHFGDGTRLSIL.

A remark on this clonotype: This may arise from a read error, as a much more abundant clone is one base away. As DNA, the CDR3 is TGCAGTGCTAATAACCAGGGACAGCCCCTCTATGGCAACACCTTC. Translating it yields CSANNQGQPLYGNTF. This chain uses TRBV20-1 with TRBJ1-2, with 7 nucleotides matching TRBD1. The CDR3 loop spans 15 amino acids. Germline CDR1 DFQATT, CDR2 SNEGSKA (reference sequence).

The CDR3 DNA sequence: TGTGCCAGCAGTGAAAGTTTTTCCTGGGACACTGAAGCTTTCTTT. Translated, it gives CASSESFSWDTEAFF. The V and J genes are TRBV2 and TRBJ1-1; no clear D gene. Trimming took off 2 bases at V and 3 bases at J, with 13 bases between the two ends. The CDR3 spans 15 residues. Germline V CDR1 and CDR2: SNHLY, FYNNEI.

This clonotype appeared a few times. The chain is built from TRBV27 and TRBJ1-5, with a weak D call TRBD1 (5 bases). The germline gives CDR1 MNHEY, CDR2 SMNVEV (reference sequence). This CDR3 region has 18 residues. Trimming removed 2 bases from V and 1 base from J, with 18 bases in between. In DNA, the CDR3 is TGTGCCAGCAGTTTAAGGGGAAGAGGGATCATAAGCAATCAGCCCCAGCATTTT. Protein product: CASSLRGRGIISNQPQHF.

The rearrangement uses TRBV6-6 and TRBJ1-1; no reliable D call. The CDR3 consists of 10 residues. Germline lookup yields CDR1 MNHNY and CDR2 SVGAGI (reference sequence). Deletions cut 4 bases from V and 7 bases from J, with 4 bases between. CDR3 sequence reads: CASSSFEAFF. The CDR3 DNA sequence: TGTGCCAGCAGTTCCTTTGAAGCTTTCTTT.

The CDR3 sequence: CASRLRNSNQPQHF. The DNA for the CDR3 is TGTGCCAGCAGACTACGTAATAGCAATCAGCCCCAGCATTTT. The chain uses TRBV28 and TRBJ1-5; unclear D gene. The germline V and J ends were trimmed by 6 bases and 0 bases, with 9 bases remaining between them. Germline V gene lookup returns CDR1 MDHEN and CDR2 SYDVKM. This CDR3 is built from 14 residues.

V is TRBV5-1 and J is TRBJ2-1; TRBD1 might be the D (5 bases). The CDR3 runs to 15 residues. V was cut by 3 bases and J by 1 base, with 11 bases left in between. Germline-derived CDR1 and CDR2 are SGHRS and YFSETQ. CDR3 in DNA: TGCGCCAGCAGCTCTTCCGACAGATCCTACAATGAGCAGTTCTTC. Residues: CASSSSDRSYNEQFF.

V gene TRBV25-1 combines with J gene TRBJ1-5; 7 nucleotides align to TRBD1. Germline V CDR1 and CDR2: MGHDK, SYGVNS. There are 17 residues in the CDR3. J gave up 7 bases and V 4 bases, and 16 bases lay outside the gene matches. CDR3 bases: TGTGCCAGCAGTGGGGATCGTTATCGACAGGGTATGCAGCCCCAGCATTTT. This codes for CASSGDRYRQGMQPQHF.

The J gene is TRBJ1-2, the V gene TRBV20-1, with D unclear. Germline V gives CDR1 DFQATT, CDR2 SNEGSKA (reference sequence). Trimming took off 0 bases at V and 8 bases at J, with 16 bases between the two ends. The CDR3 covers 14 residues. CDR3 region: CSARDPLRGGGYTF. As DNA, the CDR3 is TGCAGTGCTAGAGATCCCCTACGGGGTGGCGGCTACACCTTC.

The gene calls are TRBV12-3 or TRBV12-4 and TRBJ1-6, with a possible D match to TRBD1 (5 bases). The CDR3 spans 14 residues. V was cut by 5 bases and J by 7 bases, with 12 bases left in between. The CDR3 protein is CASSPERGNSPLHF. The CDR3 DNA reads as TGTGCCAGCAGTCCGGAGAGGGGAAATTCACCCCTCCACTTT.

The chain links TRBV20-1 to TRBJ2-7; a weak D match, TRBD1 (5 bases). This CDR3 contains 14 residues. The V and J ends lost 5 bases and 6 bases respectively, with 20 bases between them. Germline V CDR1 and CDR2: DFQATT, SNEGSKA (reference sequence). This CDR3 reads CSAENRDQGSEQYF. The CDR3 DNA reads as TGCAGTGCTGAAAATCGAGACCAGGGCTCCGAGCAGTACTTC.

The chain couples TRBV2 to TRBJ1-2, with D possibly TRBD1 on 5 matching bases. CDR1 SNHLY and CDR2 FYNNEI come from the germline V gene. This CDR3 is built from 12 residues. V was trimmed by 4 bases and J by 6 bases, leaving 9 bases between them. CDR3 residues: CASSVAGDGYTF. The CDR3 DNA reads TGTGCCAGCAGTGTTGCGGGGGATGGCTACACCTTC.

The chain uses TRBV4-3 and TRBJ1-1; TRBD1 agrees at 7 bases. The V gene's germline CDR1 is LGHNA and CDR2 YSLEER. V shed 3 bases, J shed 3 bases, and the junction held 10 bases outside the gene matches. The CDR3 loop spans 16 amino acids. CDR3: CASSQATGVSDTEAFF. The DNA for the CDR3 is TGCGCCAGCAGCCAGGCTACAGGGGTCAGTGACACTGAAGCTTTCTTT.

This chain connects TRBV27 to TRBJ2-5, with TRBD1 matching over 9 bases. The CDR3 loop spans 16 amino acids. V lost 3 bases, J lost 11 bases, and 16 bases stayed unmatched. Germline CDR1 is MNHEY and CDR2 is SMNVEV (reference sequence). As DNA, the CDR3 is TGTGCCAGCAGTTTCCGCAGACAGGGGGTCCGCAATGAGCAGTACTTC. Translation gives CASSFRRQGVRNEQYF.

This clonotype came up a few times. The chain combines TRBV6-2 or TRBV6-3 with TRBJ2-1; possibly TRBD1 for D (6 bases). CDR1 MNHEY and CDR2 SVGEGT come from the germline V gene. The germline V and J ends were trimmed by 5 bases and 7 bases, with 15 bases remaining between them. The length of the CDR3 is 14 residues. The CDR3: CASSPLDSFNEQFF. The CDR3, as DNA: TGTGCCAGCAGTCCACTGGACAGCTTTAATGAGCAGTTCTTC.

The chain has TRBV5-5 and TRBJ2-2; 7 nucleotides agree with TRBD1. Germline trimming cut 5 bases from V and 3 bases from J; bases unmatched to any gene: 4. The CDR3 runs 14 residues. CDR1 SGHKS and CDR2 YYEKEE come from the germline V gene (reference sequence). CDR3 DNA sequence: TGTGCCAGCAGTTTTGACAGGGACACCGGGGAGCTGTTTTTT. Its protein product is CASSFDRDTGELFF.

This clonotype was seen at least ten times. This CDR3 reads CASSQGRPIVDEQFF. The DNA for the CDR3 is TGTGCCAGCAGCCAAGGCCGACCCATTGTAGATGAGCAGTTCTTC. The chain carries TRBV14 and TRBJ2-1; no clear D. The CDR3 loop spans 15 amino acids. Germline V CDR1 and CDR2: SGHDN, FVKESK. V shed 1 base and J shed 8 bases, with 15 bases lying between them.

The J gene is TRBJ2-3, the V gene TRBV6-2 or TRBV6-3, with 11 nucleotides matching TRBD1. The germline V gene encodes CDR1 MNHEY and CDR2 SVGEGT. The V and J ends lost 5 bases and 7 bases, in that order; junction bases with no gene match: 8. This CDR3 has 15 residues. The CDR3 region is CASSPRDRGTYTQYF. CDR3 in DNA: TGTGCCAGCAGTCCCCGGGACAGGGGGACATATACGCAGTATTTT.

The CDR3 region has the DNA TGCGCCAGCAGCTTGGAAGGGTCCAGTAGGACCCAGTACTTC. It is translated as CASSLEGSSRTQYF. This rearrangement joins TRBV5-1 to TRBJ2-5; D unclear. CDR1 is SGHRS, CDR2 YFSETQ, per germline. Trimming took 0 bases from V and 7 from J, leaving 13 bases between them. The CDR3 consists of 14 residues.

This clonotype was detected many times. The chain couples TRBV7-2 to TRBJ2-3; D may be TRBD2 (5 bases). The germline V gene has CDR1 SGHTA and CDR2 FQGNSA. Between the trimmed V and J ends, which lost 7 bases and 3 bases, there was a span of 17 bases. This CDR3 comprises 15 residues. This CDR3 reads CASTLRDKRTDTQYF. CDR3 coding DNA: TGTGCCAGCACCCTTCGGGATAAACGAACAGATACGCAGTATTTT.